This T cell receptor beta chain appears in the sequencing data of a study of high-grade serous ovarian cancer treatment subgroups. Study findings and constraints: Repertoire similarity ranged about 0.1 to 0.85 between tumors of one patient.

Measured with immunoSEQ multiplex PCR; TCRdb has only the in-frame clones, and not every one. The sample shows 5,800 or so clones, approximately 70% of them seen only once. Germline V gene lookup returns CDR1 GTSNPN and CDR2 SVGIG (reference sequence). CDR3 length: 15 amino acids. V lost 1 base and J 4 bases, leaving 13 bases between the germline ends. Tumor samples were obtained before definitive surgery or chemotherapy. With regard to this clone: Its cognate antigen is unknown.

The sequencing sample was made of tumor tissue. The rearrangement uses TRBV30 and TRBJ1-4; D ambiguous. The clonotype comes from a human donor with high-grade serous ovarian cancer. The CDR3 sequence: CAWSDMTVLNEKLFF. DNA of the CDR3: TGTGCCTGGAGTGACATGACTGTCCTTAATGAAAAACTGTTTTTT.